This T cell receptor beta chain derives from a study of cytomegalovirus exposure and HLA in healthy donors. Study-level information: Researchers previously reported finding 117 million unique TCR beta sequences from roughly 180 million T cells.

Findings of the study overall: Reportedly, fewer N-insertions than the 666-donor mean appeared in an Asian-associated ancestry cluster in a later analysis. Follow-up analysis seemed to connect common viral pathogens with several of the most significant clusters identified.

Germline CDR1 is SGDLS and CDR2 is YYNGEE. Trimming cost V 2 bases and J 0 bases, with 13 bases left between them. The CDR3 covers 16 residues. Primers: 60 Vbeta forward and 13 Jbeta reverse. Produced via immunoSEQ multiplex PCR; TCRdb's table is partial and in-frame only. Seen here are 150,000 or so clones, about 74% observed once, and the top ten hold more than 3.5%. Concerning this clone itself: The antigen remains undetermined.

The J gene is TRBJ2-3, the V gene TRBV9, with a weak D call TRBD2 (5 bases). The TCR originated in a man between 18 and 35 years old in good health and CMV-seropositive. Material: PBMCs. Here the CDR3 DNA reads TGTGCCAGCAGCGTGGCGCCGGGATCAAGCACAGATACGCAGTATTTT. Amino acid sequence: CASSVAPGSSTDTQYF.